The 4 T cell receptor beta chains presented below share a single source sample, sequenced in a study of cytomegalovirus exposure and HLA in healthy donors. Only in-frame clones appear in the TCRdb table, and some are missing; sequencing was by immunoSEQ multiplex PCR. The repertoire consists of roughly 330,000 clones, with about nine tenths occurring once and the leading ten covering approximately 1.2%. The sample consisted of PBMCs. The receptors were sampled from a woman in her 30s in good health and CMV-seropositive.

The chain recombines TRBV2 with TRBJ1-6; 8 nucleotides match TRBD1. There are 15 residues in the CDR3. Germline V gene lookup returns CDR1 SNHLY and CDR2 FYNNEI. Unmatched junction bases numbered 6, after V lost 2 bases and J lost 9 bases. CDR3 sequence reads: CASSELQGARSPLHF. DNA of the CDR3: TGTGCCAGCAGTGAACTCCAGGGGGCACGTTCACCCCTCCACTTT.

The V call is TRBV12-5, the J call TRBJ2-1, with D uncertain. The CDR3 runs 18 residues. Germline loops: CDR1 LGHNT, CDR2 FRNRAP. V lost 0 bases and J 0 bases, leaving 15 bases between the germline ends. DNA for the CDR3: TGTGCTAGTGGTTTGGTACCGGACGGAAGCAGCTCCTACAATGAGCAGTTCTTC. It translates to CASGLVPDGSSSYNEQFF.

The gene calls are TRBV13 and TRBJ1-2; 10 bases align to TRBD1. The germline gives CDR1 PRHDT, CDR2 FYEKMQ (reference sequence). J was trimmed by 3 bases and V by 6 bases; bases with no gene match: 16. The CDR3 consists of 18 residues. The chain's CDR3 is CASRPNPSGTGEYYGYTF. The CDR3 coding sequence is TGTGCCAGCAGGCCGAATCCTTCCGGGACAGGGGAATACTATGGCTACACCTTC.

This clone has a single count. The chain is built from TRBV4-1 and TRBJ2-4; 7 bases fit TRBD1. Germline assignment: CDR1 MGHRA and CDR2 YSYEKL. J gave up 5 bases and V 4 bases, and 2 bases lay outside the gene matches. This CDR3 region has 13 residues. CDR3: CASSPGTENIQYF. The CDR3 DNA is TGCGCCAGCAGCCCCGGGACAGAAAACATTCAGTACTTC.